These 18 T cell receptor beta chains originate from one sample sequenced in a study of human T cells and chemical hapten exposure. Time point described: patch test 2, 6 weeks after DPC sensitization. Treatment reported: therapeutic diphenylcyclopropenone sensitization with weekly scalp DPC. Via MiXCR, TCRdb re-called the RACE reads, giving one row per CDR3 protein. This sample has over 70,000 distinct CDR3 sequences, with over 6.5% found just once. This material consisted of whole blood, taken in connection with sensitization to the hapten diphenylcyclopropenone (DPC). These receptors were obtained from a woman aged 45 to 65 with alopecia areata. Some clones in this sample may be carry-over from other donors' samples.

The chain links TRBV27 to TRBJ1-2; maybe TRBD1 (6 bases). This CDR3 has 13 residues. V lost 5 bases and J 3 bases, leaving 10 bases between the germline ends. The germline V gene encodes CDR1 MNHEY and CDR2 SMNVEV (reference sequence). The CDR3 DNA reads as TGTGCCAGCAGTCCGGACAGCGACTATGGCTACACCTTC. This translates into CASSPDSDYGYTF.

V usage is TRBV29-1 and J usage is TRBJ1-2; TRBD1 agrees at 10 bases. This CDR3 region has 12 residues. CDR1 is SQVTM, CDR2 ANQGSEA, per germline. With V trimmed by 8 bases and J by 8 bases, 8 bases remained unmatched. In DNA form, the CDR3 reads TGCAGCTACCGGGGACAGGGGAAAGGCTACACCTTC. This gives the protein CSYRGQGKGYTF. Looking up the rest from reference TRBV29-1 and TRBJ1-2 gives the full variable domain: SAVISQKPSRDICQRGTSLTIQCQVDSQVTMMFWYRQQPGQSLTLIATANQGSEATYESGFVIDKFPISRPNLTFSTLTVSNMSPEDSSIYLCSYRGQGKGYTFGSGTRLTVV.

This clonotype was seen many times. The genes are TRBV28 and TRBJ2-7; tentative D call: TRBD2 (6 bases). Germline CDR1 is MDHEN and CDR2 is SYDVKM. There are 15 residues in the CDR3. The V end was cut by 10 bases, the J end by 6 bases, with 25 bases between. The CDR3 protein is CAISPIPLGGTEQYF. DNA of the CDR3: TGTGCCATCTCGCCAATCCCTCTGGGAGGAACCGAGCAGTACTTC.

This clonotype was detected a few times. CDR3 bases: TGTGCCAGCAGTTACACAAGCGGGAGGGCCGACAATGAGCAGTTCTTC. It translates to CASSYTSGRADNEQFF. The V gene is TRBV6-2 or TRBV6-3, the J gene TRBJ2-1, with 10 bases aligning to TRBD2. Trimming removed 2 bases from V and 5 bases from J; junction bases left unmatched: 6. The CDR3 is 16 residues long. CDR1 and CDR2 from the germline V gene are MNHEY and SVGEGT.

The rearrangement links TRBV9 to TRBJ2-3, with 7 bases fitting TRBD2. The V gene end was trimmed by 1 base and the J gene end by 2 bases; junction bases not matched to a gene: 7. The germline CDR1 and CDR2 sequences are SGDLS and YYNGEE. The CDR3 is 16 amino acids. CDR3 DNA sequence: TGTGCCAGCAGCGTAAGGGCTAGCGGATACACAGATACGCAGTATTTT. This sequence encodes CASSVRASGYTDTQYF. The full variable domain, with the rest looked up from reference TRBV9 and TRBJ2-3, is DSGVTQTPKHLITATGQRVTLRCSPRSGDLSVYWYQQSLDQGLQFLIQYYNGEERAKGNILERFSAQQFPDLHSELNLSSLELGDSALYFCASSVRASGYTDTQYFGPGTRLTVL.

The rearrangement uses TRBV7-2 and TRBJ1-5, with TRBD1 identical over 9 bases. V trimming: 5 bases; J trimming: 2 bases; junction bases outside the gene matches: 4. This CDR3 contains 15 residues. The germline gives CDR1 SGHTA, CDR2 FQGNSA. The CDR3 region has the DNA TGTGCCAGCAGCAAGACAGGGGGTGGCAATCAGCCCCAGCATTTT. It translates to CASSKTGGGNQPQHF.

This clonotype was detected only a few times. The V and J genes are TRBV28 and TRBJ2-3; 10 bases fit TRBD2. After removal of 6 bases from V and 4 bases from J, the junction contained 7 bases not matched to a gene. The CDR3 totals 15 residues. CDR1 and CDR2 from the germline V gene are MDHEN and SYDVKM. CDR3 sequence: CASSPSGRAPDTQYF. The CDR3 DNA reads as TGTGCCAGCAGCCCTAGCGGGAGAGCCCCAGATACGCAGTATTTT.

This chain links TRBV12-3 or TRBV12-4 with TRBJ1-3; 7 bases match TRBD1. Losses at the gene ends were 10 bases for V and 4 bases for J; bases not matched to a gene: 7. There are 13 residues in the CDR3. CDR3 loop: CATKTTGGNTIYF. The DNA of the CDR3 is TGTGCCACGAAGACGACAGGGGGAAACACCATATATTTT.

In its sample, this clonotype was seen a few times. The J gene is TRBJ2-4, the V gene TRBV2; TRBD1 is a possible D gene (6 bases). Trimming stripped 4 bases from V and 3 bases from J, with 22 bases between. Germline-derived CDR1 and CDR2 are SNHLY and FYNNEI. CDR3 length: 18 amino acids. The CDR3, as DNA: TGTGCCAGCAGTGTCGAAATGGGGGCCCCAGACCTCAAAAACATTCAGTACTTC. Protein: CASSVEMGAPDLKNIQYF.

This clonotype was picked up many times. The CDR3 DNA reads TGCGCCAGCAGCTCCGGGACAGGGGACTACGAGCAGTACTTC. Encoded protein: CASSSGTGDYEQYF. V is TRBV5-1 and J is TRBJ2-7, with 10 bases lining up with TRBD1. The J segment lost 3 bases and the V segment lost 3 bases, leaving 3 bases of the junction unmatched. The germline gives CDR1 SGHRS, CDR2 YFSETQ. The CDR3 loop spans 14 amino acids.

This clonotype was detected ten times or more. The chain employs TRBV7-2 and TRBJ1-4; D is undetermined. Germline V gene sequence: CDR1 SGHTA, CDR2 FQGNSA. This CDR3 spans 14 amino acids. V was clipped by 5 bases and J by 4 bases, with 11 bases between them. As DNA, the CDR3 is TGTGCCAGCAGCCCGGGGAGACTTAATGAAAAACTGTTTTTT. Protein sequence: CASSPGRLNEKLFF.

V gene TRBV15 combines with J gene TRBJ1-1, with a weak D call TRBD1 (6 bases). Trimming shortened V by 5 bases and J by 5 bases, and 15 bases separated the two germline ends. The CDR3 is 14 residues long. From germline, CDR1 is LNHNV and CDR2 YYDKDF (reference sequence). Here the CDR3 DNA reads TGTGCCACCAGCTTTCAGGGGATACTTACTGAAGCTTTCTTT. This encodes CATSFQGILTEAFF. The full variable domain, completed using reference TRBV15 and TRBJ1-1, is DAMVIQNPRYQVTQFGKPVTLSCSQTLNHNVMYWYQQKSSQAPKLLFHYYDKDFNNEADTPDNFQSRRPNTSFCFLDIRSPGLGDTAMYLCATSFQGILTEAFFGQGTRLTVV.

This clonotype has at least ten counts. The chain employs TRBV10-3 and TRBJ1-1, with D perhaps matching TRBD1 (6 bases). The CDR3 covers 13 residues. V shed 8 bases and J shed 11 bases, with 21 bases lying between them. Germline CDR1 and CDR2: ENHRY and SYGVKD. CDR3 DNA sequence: TGTGCCATCGGGCAGGGGTTATGGCCAGGGGCTTTCTTT. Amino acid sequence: CAIGQGLWPGAFF.

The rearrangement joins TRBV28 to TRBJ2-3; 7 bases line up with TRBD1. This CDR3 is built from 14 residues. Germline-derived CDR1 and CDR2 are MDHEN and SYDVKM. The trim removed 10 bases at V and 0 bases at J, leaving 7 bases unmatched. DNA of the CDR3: TGTGCCACTTACAGGGGCCTCAGCACAGATACGCAGTATTTT. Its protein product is CATYRGLSTDTQYF.

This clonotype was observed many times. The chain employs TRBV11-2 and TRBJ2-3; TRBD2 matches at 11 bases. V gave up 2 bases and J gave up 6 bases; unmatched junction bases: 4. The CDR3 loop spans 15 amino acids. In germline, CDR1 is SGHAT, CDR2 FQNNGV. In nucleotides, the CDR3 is TGTGCCAGCAGCTTATTAGCGGGAGGGCTTGATACGCAGTATTTT. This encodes CASSLLAGGLDTQYF.

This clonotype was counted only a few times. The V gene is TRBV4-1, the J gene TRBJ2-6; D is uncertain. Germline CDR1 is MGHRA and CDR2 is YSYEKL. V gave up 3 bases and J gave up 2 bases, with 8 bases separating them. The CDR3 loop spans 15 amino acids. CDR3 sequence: CASSHYFTGANVLTF. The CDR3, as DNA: TGCGCCAGCAGCCACTATTTCACTGGGGCCAACGTCCTGACTTTC.

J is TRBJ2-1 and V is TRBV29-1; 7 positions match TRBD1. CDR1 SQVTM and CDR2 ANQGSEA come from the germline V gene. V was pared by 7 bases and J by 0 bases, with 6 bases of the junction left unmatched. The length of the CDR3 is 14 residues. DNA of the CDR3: TGCAGCGGCCGGGACAGCCTCTCCTACAATGAGCAGTTCTTC. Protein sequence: CSGRDSLSYNEQFF.

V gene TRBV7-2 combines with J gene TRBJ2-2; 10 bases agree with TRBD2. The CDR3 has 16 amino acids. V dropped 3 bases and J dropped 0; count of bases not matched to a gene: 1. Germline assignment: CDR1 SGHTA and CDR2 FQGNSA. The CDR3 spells CASSFLAGANTGELFF. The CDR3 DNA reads TGTGCCAGCAGCTTCCTAGCGGGGGCGAACACCGGGGAGCTGTTTTTT.